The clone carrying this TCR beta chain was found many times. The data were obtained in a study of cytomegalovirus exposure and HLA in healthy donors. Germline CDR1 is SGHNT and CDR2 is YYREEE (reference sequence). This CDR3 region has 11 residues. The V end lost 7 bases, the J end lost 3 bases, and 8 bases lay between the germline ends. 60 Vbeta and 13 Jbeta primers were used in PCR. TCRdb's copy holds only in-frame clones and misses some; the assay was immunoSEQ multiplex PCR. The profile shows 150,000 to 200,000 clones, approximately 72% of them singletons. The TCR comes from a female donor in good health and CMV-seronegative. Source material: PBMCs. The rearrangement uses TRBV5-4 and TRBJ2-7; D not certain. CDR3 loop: CASRGGYEQYF. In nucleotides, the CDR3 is TGTGCCAGCCGAGGTGGCTACGAGCAGTACTTC.